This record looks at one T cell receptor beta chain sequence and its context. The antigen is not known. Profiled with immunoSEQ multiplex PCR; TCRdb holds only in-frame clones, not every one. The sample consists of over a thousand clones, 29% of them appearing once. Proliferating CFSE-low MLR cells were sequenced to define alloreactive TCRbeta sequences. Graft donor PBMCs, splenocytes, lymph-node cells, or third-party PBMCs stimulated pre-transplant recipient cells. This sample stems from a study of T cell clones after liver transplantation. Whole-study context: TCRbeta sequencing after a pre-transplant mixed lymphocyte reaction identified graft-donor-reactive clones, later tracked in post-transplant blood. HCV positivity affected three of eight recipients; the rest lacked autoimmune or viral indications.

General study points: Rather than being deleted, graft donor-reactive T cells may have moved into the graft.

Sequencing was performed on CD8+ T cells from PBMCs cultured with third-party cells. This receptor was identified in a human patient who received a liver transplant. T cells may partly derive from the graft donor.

The CDR3 sequence is CASSLKRTGGMGEQYF. For the CDR3, the DNA is TGTGCCAGCAGCTTGAAACGGACAGGGGGGATGGGAGAGCAGTACTTC. The V gene is TRBV4-2, the J gene TRBJ2-7; 10 positions agree with TRBD1. V lost 5 bases to trimming and J lost 7 bases; unmatched junction nucleotides: 14. The CDR3 loop spans 16 amino acids. Germline V gene data show CDR1 as LGHNA and CDR2 as YNFKEQ.